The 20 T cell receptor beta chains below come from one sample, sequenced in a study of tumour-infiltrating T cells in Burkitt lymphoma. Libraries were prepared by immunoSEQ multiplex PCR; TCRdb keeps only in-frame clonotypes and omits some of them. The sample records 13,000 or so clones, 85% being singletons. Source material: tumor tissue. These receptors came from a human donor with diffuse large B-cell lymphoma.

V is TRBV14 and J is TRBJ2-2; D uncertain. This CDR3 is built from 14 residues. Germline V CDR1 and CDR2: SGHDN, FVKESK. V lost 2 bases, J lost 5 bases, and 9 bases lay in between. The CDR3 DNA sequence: TGTGCCAGCAGCCAACCAATCGGGACCGGGGAGCTGTTTTTT. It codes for CASSQPIGTGELFF.

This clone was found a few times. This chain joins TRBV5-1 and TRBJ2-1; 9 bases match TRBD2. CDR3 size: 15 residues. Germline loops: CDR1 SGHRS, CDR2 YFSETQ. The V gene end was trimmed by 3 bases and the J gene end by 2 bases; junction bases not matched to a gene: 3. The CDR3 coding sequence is TGCGCCAGCAGCTCGTTAGCGGGAGCCTACAATGAGCAGTTCTTC. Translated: CASSSLAGAYNEQFF.

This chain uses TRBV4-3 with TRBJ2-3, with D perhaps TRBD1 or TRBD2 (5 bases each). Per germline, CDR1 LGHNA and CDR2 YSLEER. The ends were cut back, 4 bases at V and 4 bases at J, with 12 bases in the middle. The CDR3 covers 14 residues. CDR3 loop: CASSRGYGADTQYF. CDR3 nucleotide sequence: TGCGCCAGCAGCCGGGGGTATGGAGCAGATACGCAGTATTTT.

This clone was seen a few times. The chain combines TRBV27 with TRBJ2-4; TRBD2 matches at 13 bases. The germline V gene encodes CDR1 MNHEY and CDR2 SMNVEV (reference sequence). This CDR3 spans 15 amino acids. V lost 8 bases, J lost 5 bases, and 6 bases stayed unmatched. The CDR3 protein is CASHSGLAGENIQYF. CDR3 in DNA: TGTGCCAGCCACTCAGGACTAGCGGGGGAAAACATTCAGTACTTC.

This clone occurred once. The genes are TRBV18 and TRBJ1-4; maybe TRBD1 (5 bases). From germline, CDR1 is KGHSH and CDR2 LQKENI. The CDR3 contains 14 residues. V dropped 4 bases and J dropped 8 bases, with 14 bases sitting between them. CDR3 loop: CASSRSRAEEKLFF. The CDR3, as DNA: TGTGCCAGCTCACGCAGCAGGGCGGAAGAAAAACTGTTTTTT.

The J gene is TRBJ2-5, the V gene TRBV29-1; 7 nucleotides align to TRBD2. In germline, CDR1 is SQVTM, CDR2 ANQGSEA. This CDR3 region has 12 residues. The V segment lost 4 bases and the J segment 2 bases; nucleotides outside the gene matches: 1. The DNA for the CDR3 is TGCAGCGTTGGGACTAGTCAAGAGACCCAGTACTTC. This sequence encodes CSVGTSQETQYF. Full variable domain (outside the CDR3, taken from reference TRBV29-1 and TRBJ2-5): SAVISQKPSRDICQRGTSLTIQCQVDSQVTMMFWYRQQPGQSLTLIATANQGSEATYESGFVIDKFPISRPNLTFSTLTVSNMSPEDSSIYLCSVGTSQETQYFGPGTRLLVL.

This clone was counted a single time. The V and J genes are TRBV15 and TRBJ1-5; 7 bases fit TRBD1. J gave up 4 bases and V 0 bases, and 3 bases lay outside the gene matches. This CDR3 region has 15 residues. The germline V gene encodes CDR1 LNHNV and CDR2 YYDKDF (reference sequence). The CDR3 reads CATSREHRGNQPQHF. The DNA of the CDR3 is TGTGCCACCAGCAGAGAACACAGGGGAAATCAGCCCCAGCATTTT.

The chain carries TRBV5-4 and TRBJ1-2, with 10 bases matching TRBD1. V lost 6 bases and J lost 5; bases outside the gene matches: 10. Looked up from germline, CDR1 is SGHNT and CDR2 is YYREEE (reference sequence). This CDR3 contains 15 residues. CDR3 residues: CASTEDRGLIYGYTF. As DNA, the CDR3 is TGTGCCAGCACCGAAGACAGGGGGCTTATTTATGGCTACACCTTC.

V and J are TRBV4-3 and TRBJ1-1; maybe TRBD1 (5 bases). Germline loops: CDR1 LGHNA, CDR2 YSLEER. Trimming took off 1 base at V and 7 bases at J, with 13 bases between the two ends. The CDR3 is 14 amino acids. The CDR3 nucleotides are TGCGCCAGCAGCCAAGTAGGGGCAGGGAGTGAAGCTTTCTTT. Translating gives CASSQVGAGSEAFF.

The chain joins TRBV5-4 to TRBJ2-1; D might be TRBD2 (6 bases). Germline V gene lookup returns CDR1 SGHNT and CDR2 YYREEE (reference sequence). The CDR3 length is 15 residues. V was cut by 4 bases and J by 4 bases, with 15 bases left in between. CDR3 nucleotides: TGTGCCAGCAGCCTCCTTGGCGGGGCTTACAATGAGCAGTTCTTC. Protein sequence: CASSLLGGAYNEQFF.

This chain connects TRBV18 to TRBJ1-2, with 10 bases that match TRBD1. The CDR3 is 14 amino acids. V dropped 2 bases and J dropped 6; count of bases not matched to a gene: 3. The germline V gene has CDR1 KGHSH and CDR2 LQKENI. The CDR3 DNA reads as TGTGCCAGCTCACCAAGACAGGGGGCGGATGGCTACACCTTC. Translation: CASSPRQGADGYTF.

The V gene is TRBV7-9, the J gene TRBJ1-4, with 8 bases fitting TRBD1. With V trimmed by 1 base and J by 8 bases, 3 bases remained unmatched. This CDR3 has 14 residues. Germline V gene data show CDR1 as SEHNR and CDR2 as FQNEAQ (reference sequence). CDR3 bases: TGTGCCAGCAGCTTAGTACAGGGGGGCGAAAAACTGTTTTTT. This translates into CASSLVQGGEKLFF.

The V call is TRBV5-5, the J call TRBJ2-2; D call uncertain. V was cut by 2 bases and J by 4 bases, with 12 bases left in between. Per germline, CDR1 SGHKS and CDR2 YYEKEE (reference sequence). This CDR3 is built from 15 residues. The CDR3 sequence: CASSLGVPGTGELFF. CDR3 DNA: TGTGCCAGCAGCTTAGGAGTCCCCGGCACCGGGGAGCTGTTTTTT.

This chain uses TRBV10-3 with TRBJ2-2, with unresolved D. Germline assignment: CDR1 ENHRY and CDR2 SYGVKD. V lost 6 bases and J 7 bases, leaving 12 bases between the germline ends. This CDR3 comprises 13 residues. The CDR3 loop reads CAIRPHFDGELFF. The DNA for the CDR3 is TGTGCCATCAGACCCCACTTTGACGGGGAGCTGTTTTTT.

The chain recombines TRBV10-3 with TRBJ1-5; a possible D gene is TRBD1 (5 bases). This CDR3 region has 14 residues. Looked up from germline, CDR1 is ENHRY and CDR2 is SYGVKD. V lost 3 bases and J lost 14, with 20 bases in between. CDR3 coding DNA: TGTGCCATCAGTGATCAACCCGGGACCGCGGCGGAGCATTTT. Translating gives CAISDQPGTAAEHF.

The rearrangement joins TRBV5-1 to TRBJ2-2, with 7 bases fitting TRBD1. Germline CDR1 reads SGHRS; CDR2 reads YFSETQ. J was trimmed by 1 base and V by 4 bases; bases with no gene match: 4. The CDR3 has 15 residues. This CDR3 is CASSSRTGNTGELFF. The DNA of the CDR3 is TGCGCCAGCAGCAGCCGGACAGGGAACACCGGGGAGCTGTTTTTT.

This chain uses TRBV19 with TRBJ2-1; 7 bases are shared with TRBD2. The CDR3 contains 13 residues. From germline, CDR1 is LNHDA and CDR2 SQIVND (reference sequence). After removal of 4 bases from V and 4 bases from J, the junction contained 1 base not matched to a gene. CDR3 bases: TGTGCCAGTAGTAGCGGGGGTTACAATGAGCAGTTCTTC. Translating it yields CASSSGGYNEQFF. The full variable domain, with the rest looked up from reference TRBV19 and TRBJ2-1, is DGGITQSPKYLFRKEGQNVTLSCEQNLNHDAMYWYRQDPGQGLRLIYYSQIVNDFQKGDIAEGYSVSREKKESFPLTVTSAQKNPTAFYLCASSSGGYNEQFFGPGTRLTVL.

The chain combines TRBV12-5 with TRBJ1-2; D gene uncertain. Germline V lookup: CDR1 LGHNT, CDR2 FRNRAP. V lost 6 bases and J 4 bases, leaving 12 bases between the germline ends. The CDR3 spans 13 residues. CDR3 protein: CASGSRMGYGYTF. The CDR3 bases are TGTGCTAGTGGCTCCCGAATGGGCTATGGCTACACCTTC. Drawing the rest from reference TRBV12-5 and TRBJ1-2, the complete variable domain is DARVTQTPRHKVTEMGQEVTMRCQPILGHNTVFWYRQTMMQGLELLAYFRNRAPLDDSGMPKDRFSAEMPDATLATLKIQPSEPRDSAVYFCASGSRMGYGYTFGSGTRLTVV.

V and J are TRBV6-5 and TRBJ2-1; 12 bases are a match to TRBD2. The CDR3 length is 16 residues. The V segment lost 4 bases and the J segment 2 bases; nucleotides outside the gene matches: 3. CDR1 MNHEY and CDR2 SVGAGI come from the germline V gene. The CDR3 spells CASSSRTSGTYNEQFF. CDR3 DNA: TGTGCCAGCAGTTCCCGGACTAGCGGGACCTACAATGAGCAGTTCTTC.

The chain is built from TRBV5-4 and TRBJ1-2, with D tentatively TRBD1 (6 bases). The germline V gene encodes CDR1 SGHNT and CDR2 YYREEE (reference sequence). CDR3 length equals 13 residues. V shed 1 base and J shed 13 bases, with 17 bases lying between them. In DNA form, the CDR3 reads TGTGCCAGCAGCTTGTGGGGGGCAATGACGAGCACCTTC. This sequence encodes CASSLWGAMTSTF.